The 24 T cell receptor beta chains below were found in one sample sequenced in a study of T cells in localized non-small cell lung cancer. The data were produced by immunoSEQ multiplex PCR, yet TCRdb's version contains in-frame clones alone and is incomplete. This table has around 36,000 clones, about four fifths appearing once. Specimen: peripheral blood mononuclear cells, collected before any cancer treatment. These receptors all stem from a male donor older than 55 with stage II lung adenocarcinoma.

The chain combines TRBV4-1 with TRBJ2-7; 8 nucleotides match TRBD2. The germline V gene encodes CDR1 MGHRA and CDR2 YSYEKL. This CDR3 region has 16 residues. Trimming removed 4 bases from V and 5 bases from J; junction bases left unmatched: 13. The CDR3 protein is CASSRWLSGISNEQYF. CDR3 sequence (DNA): TGCGCCAGCAGCCGCTGGCTTAGCGGGATTTCCAACGAGCAGTACTTC.

The rearrangement links TRBV28 to TRBJ2-6; D perhaps matches TRBD2 (6 bases). Trimming removed 5 bases at V and 0 bases at J, with 11 bases between. CDR3 size: 16 residues. Per germline, CDR1 MDHEN and CDR2 SYDVKM. CDR3 loop: CASSVSGFSGANVLTF. The CDR3, as DNA: TGTGCCAGCAGTGTTAGCGGTTTCTCTGGGGCCAACGTCCTGACTTTC.

The rearrangement joins TRBV28 to TRBJ2-7, with D possibly called TRBD1 or TRBD2 (5 bases each). Germline-derived CDR1 and CDR2 are MDHEN and SYDVKM. V was clipped by 5 bases and J by 4 bases, with 21 bases between them. The CDR3 has 16 amino acids. This chain's CDR3 is CASSPSGTSGLYEQYF. The CDR3 coding sequence is TGTGCCAGCAGTCCCTCTGGGACCTCCGGACTTTACGAGCAGTACTTC.

The chain uses TRBV27 and TRBJ2-5; weak D call: TRBD1 (6 bases). Germline values: CDR1 MNHEY, CDR2 SMNVEV (reference sequence). V was cut by 2 bases and J by 5 bases, with 12 bases left in between. This CDR3 comprises 14 residues. CDR3 nucleotide sequence: TGTGCCAGCAGTTTAGTGGGGGCGCGGGAGACCCAGTACTTC. Translation gives CASSLVGARETQYF.

Here the CDR3 reads CSVEGFGTGALGTEAFF. Written as DNA, the CDR3 is TGCAGCGTTGAAGGGTTCGGGACAGGGGCCCTGGGCACTGAAGCTTTCTTT. The rearrangement joins TRBV29-1 to TRBJ1-1; TRBD1 matches at 10 bases. CDR1 is SQVTM and CDR2 is ANQGSEA in the germline V gene. The CDR3 consists of 17 residues. The V and J ends lost 1 base and 4 bases, in that order; junction bases with no gene match: 12.

The gene calls are TRBV7-3 and TRBJ2-2; 9 nucleotides line up with TRBD1. CDR1 is SGHTA, CDR2 FQGTGA, per germline. The CDR3 is made up of 15 amino acids. J gave up 10 bases and V 5 bases, and 11 bases lay outside the gene matches. The DNA for the CDR3 is TGTGCCAGCAGCCTTCGGACAGGGGACCCCAAGGAGCTGTTTTTT. Residues: CASSLRTGDPKELFF.

The chain has TRBV2 and TRBJ1-1; perhaps TRBD1 as D (6 bases). The germline V gene has CDR1 SNHLY and CDR2 FYNNEI. V shed 5 bases and J shed 0 bases, with 10 bases lying between them. This CDR3 has 14 residues. In DNA, the CDR3 is TGTGCCAGCAGTTATGGACAGATGAACACTGAAGCTTTCTTT. The encoded protein is CASSYGQMNTEAFF.

V and J are TRBV2 and TRBJ1-1; a possible D gene is TRBD1 (6 bases). The CDR3 loop spans 13 amino acids. CDR1 and CDR2 (germline): SNHLY, FYNNEI. V lost 7 bases and J lost 1, with 10 bases in between. The CDR3, as DNA: TGTGCCAGCATTTCGGACAGGAACACTGAAGCTTTCTTT. This gives the protein CASISDRNTEAFF.

The V and J genes are TRBV30 and TRBJ1-4, with 9 nucleotides matching TRBD1. The CDR3 is made up of 14 amino acids. Germline CDR1 reads GTSNPN; CDR2 reads SVGIG (reference sequence). Unmatched junction bases numbered 8, after V lost 3 bases and J lost 9 bases. The CDR3 reads CAWRAGQGSQKLFF. CDR3 nucleotides: TGTGCCTGGAGGGCGGGACAGGGATCGCAAAAACTGTTTTTT.

The rearrangement links TRBV5-6 to TRBJ2-1; D tentatively reads TRBD1 or TRBD2 (5 bases each). The CDR3 sequence is 16 residues long. In germline, CDR1 is SGHDT, CDR2 YYEEEE. The V and J ends lost 5 bases and 1 base respectively, with 16 bases between them. CDR3 nucleotide sequence: TGTGCCAGCAGAAACCGAGTTGGGGGATCCTACAATGAGCAGTTCTTC. Its translation is CASRNRVGGSYNEQFF. The whole variable domain, filled in from reference TRBV5-6 and TRBJ2-1, reads DAGVTQSPTHLIKTRGQQVTLRCSPKSGHDTVSWYQQALGQGPQFIFQYYEEEERQRGNFPDRFSGHQFPNYSSELNVNALLLGDSALYLCASRNRVGGSYNEQFFGPGTRLTVL.

V is TRBV2 and J is TRBJ2-2, with 7 bases fitting TRBD1. This CDR3 contains 14 residues. Germline CDR1 reads SNHLY; CDR2 reads FYNNEI. The V gene end was trimmed by 6 bases and the J gene end by 4 bases; junction bases not matched to a gene: 5. The CDR3 nucleotides are TGTGCCAGCAGCGACAGGGAGCCCACCGGGGAGCTGTTTTTT. Protein product: CASSDREPTGELFF.

This chain connects TRBV5-3 to TRBJ1-4, with no clear D. TRBV5-3 is recorded as an ORF, its role being uncertain. Trimming stripped 4 bases from V and 3 bases from J, with 16 bases between. The CDR3 has 16 amino acids. The CDR3 spells CARSPGGPQANEKLFF. CDR3 in DNA: TGTGCCAGAAGCCCCGGCGGTCCGCAGGCTAATGAAAAACTGTTTTTT.

The rearrangement joins TRBV18 to TRBJ2-2; a weak D match, TRBD1 (6 bases). CDR3 size: 14 residues. The V end was cut by 4 bases, the J end by 4 bases, with 10 bases between. Germline V CDR1 and CDR2: KGHSH, LQKENI. The CDR3, as DNA: TGTGCCAGCTCACGGGACATCATCACCGGGGAGCTGTTTTTT. Protein product: CASSRDIITGELFF.

V and J are TRBV6-6 and TRBJ2-7; 7 bases match TRBD2. CDR3 length: 15 amino acids. V shed 4 bases and J 0 bases; nucleotides not matched to a gene: 6. Looked up from germline, CDR1 is MNHNY and CDR2 is SVGAGI (reference sequence). CDR3 sequence: CASSFLADGSYEQYF. CDR3 nucleotide sequence: TGTGCCAGCAGTTTTCTAGCGGATGGCTCCTACGAGCAGTACTTC.

The V and J genes are TRBV9 and TRBJ1-4; 9 positions agree with TRBD1. The CDR3 length is 16 residues. After removal of 0 bases from V and 6 bases from J, the junction contained 6 bases not matched to a gene. In germline, CDR1 is SGDLS, CDR2 YYNGEE. The CDR3 loop reads CASSVDHGTGYEKLFF. CDR3 nucleotide sequence: TGTGCCAGCAGCGTAGACCACGGGACAGGGTATGAAAAACTGTTTTTT.

CDR3 sequence (DNA): TGTGCCACCCGAGGCGGGAACTACGAGCAGTACTTC. Residues: CATRGGNYEQYF. The J gene is TRBJ2-7, the V gene TRBV6-6; D might be TRBD2 (6 bases). Trimming took 10 bases from V and 3 from J, leaving 13 bases between them. Germline values: CDR1 MNHNY, CDR2 SVGAGI (reference sequence). This CDR3 spans 12 amino acids.

The V call is TRBV4-1, the J call TRBJ2-3; 7 bases are a match to TRBD1. This CDR3 region has 14 residues. The V gene end was trimmed by 3 bases and the J gene end by 3 bases; junction bases not matched to a gene: 3. In germline, CDR1 is MGHRA, CDR2 YSYEKL. The CDR3 region is CASSQGQRTDTQYF. The CDR3 coding sequence is TGCGCCAGCAGCCAGGGACAGAGAACAGATACGCAGTATTTT.

The chain employs TRBV7-8 and TRBJ1-5, with D perhaps TRBD1 (5 bases). CDR1 is SGHVS and CDR2 is FQNEAQ in the germline V gene. Deletions cut 5 bases from V and 0 bases from J, with 14 bases between. CDR3 length: 16 residues. CDR3 DNA sequence: TGTGCCAGCAGCCTCGGTTGGGGGGATAGCAATCAGCCCCAGCATTTT. Translating it yields CASSLGWGDSNQPQHF.

This clone was seen a handful of times. This sequence joins TRBV6-6 and TRBJ1-1; D is possibly TRBD1 (6 bases). The CDR3 contains 16 residues. In germline, CDR1 is MNHNY, CDR2 SVGAGI (reference sequence). Trimming took 0 bases from V and 3 from J, leaving 14 bases between them. This CDR3 reads CASSYSGGGVDTEAFF. CDR3 in DNA: TGTGCCAGCAGTTACTCGGGAGGGGGAGTAGACACTGAAGCTTTCTTT.

The chain combines TRBV30 with TRBJ2-7; D remains ambiguous. V dropped 3 bases and J dropped 2 bases, with 14 bases sitting between them. CDR1 GTSNPN and CDR2 SVGIG come from the germline V gene (reference sequence). This CDR3 is 14 amino acids long. This CDR3 is CAWSFQGFAYEQYF. CDR3 nucleotide sequence: TGTGCCTGGAGCTTCCAAGGGTTCGCCTACGAGCAGTACTTC.

The V gene is TRBV28, the J gene TRBJ1-4; 7 nucleotides line up with TRBD1. Germline lookup yields CDR1 MDHEN and CDR2 SYDVKM. The CDR3 is made up of 15 amino acids. Unmatched junction bases numbered 7, after V lost 5 bases and J lost 4 bases. The CDR3 loop is CASSPRQGLNEKLFF. The CDR3 nucleotides are TGTGCCAGCAGTCCCCGACAGGGTCTTAATGAAAAACTGTTTTTT.

The chain links TRBV5-4 to TRBJ2-2; 7 bases are a match to TRBD2. This CDR3 is 16 amino acids long. CDR1 is SGHNT, CDR2 YYREEE, per germline (reference sequence). V gave up 6 bases and J gave up 6 bases; unmatched junction bases: 14. DNA of the CDR3: TGTGCCAGCACCCCCTTTGGGAGGGCCGAATCCGGGGAGCTGTTTTTT. Amino acids: CASTPFGRAESGELFF.

The rearrangement uses TRBV7-2 and TRBJ2-6, with D maybe TRBD1 (6 bases). The length of the CDR3 is 16 residues. The V gene's germline CDR1 is SGHTA and CDR2 FQGNSA. V lost 5 bases, J lost 0 bases, and 11 bases lay in between. Written as DNA, the CDR3 is TGTGCCAGCAGCACCCAGGGGACCTCTGGGGCCAACGTCCTGACTTTC. Residues: CASSTQGTSGANVLTF.

Note on this clone: Other DNA sequences in this specimen translate into the identical CDR3. The V call is TRBV11-1, the J call TRBJ2-7; 8 nucleotides agree with TRBD1. Germline V lookup: CDR1 SGHAT, CDR2 FQDESV (reference sequence). V was pared by 5 bases and J by 5 bases, with 11 bases of the junction left unmatched. This CDR3 has 15 amino acids. The CDR3 coding sequence is TGTGCCAGCAGCCCAAGGGTGGACAGGGCGCACGAGCAGTACTTC. As protein: CASSPRVDRAHEQYF.